This TCR beta chain originates from a study of cytomegalovirus exposure and HLA in healthy donors. General study results and limits: Several of the most significant clusters were apparently associated with common viral pathogens in a later analysis. An Asian-associated ancestry cluster reportedly showed fewer N-insertions than the roughly 670-donor mean in a later analysis.

As regards this clone: Its cognate antigen is unknown.

The study ran its PCR with 60 Vbeta and 13 Jbeta primers. Assay: immunoSEQ multiplex PCR; the TCRdb copy retains only in-frame clones and omits some. The sample consists of approximately 130,000 clones, 75% to 85% of them appearing once. CDR3 length equals 12 residues. CDR1 is MNHNY, CDR2 SVGAGI, per germline (reference sequence). Trimming cost V 2 bases and J 6 bases, with 8 bases left between them. The origin of this receptor is a male donor in good health and CMV-seronegative. Sequences were obtained from PBMCs. The V call is TRBV6-6, the J call TRBJ2-7; D might be TRBD1 (6 bases). CDR3: CASSYTGSEQYF. The CDR3 bases are TGTGCCAGCAGTTACACAGGGTCCGAGCAGTACTTC.